A single sample is the source of the 27 T cell receptor beta chains below, sequenced in a study of blood T cells in healthy people across ages. A second roughly 7 to 12 cycle PCR used barcoded and J-beta primers. TCRdb re-called the 5' RACE reads through MiXCR, storing one row per CDR3 protein. Of almost 550,000 distinct CDR3 sequences in the sample, 24% were seen once. The sample was also linked to a second study, of T cells of mothers and their children.

Sequenced: blood. These receptors all come from a boy aged 5-17 years in good health.

A remark on this clonotype: One end of the junction does not line up with germline, which may come from a read error. The rearrangement uses TRBV6-6 and TRBJ2-4; TRBD1 matches at 7 bases. The CDR3 runs to 15 residues. Germline V gene sequence: CDR1 MNHNY, CDR2 SVGAGI (reference sequence). Written as DNA, the CDR3 is TGTGCCAGCACCGACAGGGTTTCGGCCAAAAACATTCGGTACTTC. This encodes CASTDRVSAKNIRYF.

This clonotype appeared once. The chain links TRBV2 to TRBJ2-1; TRBD2 aligns across 8 bases. Germline V gene sequence: CDR1 SNHLY, CDR2 FYNNEI. V was clipped by 5 bases and J by 8 bases; unmatched bases: 5. This CDR3 is 13 amino acids long. In DNA, the CDR3 is TGTGCCAGCAGTAGCCGACTAGCGCATGAGCAGTTCTTC. Translating it yields CASSSRLAHEQFF.

This clonotype was counted only a few times. V is TRBV29-1 and J is TRBJ2-1; a weak D match, TRBD2 (6 bases). The CDR3 covers 15 residues. Germline assignment: CDR1 SQVTM and CDR2 ANQGSEA. The ends were cut back, 5 bases at V and 2 bases at J, with 16 bases in the middle. The DNA of the CDR3 is TGCAGCGTTTCTCATGAAGGGACTCCCTACAATGAGCAGTTCTTC. This codes for CSVSHEGTPYNEQFF.

The rearrangement links TRBV4-3 to TRBJ2-1; 13 bases match TRBD2. The CDR3 consists of 17 residues. The germline CDR1 and CDR2 sequences are LGHNA and YSLEER. V trimming: 1 base; J trimming: 7 bases; junction bases outside the gene matches: 7. For the CDR3, the DNA is TGCGCCAGCAGCCAAGGGGTGACTAGCGGGAGGAAGAATGAGCAGTTCTTC. The encoded protein is CASSQGVTSGRKNEQFF.

The rearrangement links TRBV2 to TRBJ2-7, with D tentatively TRBD2 (6 bases). The V gene's germline CDR1 is SNHLY and CDR2 FYNNEI. V was pared by 4 bases and J by 2 bases, with 18 bases between. The CDR3 spans 16 residues. CDR3 coding DNA: TGTGCCAGCAGTGGACCTGGCTCTAGCGAAGCCTACGAGCAGTACTTC. Translation: CASSGPGSSEAYEQYF.

Turning to this clonotype: The junction does not match germline at one end; this may be a read error. J is TRBJ2-5 and V is TRBV7-2; 10 positions agree with TRBD2. The germline CDR1 and CDR2 sequences are SGHTA and FQGNSA. CDR3 length: 16 amino acids. The CDR3 protein is CASNLAGETLQEAQYF. DNA of the CDR3: TGTGCCAGCAACCTAGCGGGGGAGACACTCCAAGAGGCCCAGTACTTC.

The V call is TRBV7-2, the J call TRBJ2-3, with D possibly matching TRBD1 (5 bases). Per germline, CDR1 SGHTA and CDR2 FQGNSA. There are 15 residues in the CDR3. V lost 7 bases and J 1 base, leaving 15 bases between the germline ends. CDR3 nucleotides: TGTGCCAGCACTCGACAGTCTCTGGGCACAGATACGCAGTATTTT. It codes for CASTRQSLGTDTQYF.

In nucleotides, the CDR3 is TGTGCCAGCGGTTCTTACACAGATACGCAGTATTTT. Its protein product is CASGSYTDTQYF. The genes are TRBV6-1 and TRBJ2-3; D gene ambiguous. CDR1 is MNHNS, CDR2 SASEGT, per germline. The CDR3 consists of 12 residues. V shed 8 bases and J shed 2 bases, with 8 bases lying between them.

The chain links TRBV5-6 to TRBJ2-6; D is unresolved. Germline lookup yields CDR1 SGHDT and CDR2 YYEEEE. Trimming removed 0 bases at V and 2 bases at J, with 6 bases between. This CDR3 contains 15 residues. This CDR3 reads CASSLGRPGANVLTF. CDR3 bases: TGTGCCAGCAGCTTGGGTCGCCCTGGGGCCAACGTCCTGACTTTC.

This clonotype was counted between two and nine times. V and J are TRBV20-1 and TRBJ1-3; D is perhaps TRBD1 (6 bases). This CDR3 has 16 residues. Trimming removed 3 bases from V and 0 bases from J, with 15 bases in between. CDR1 is DFQATT and CDR2 is SNEGSKA in the germline V gene (reference sequence). This CDR3 is CSASLWDTISGNTIYF. The CDR3, as DNA: TGCAGTGCTAGCTTGTGGGACACAATCTCTGGAAACACCATATATTTT.

The rearrangement joins TRBV29-1 to TRBJ2-7; D possibly corresponds to TRBD1 (8 bases). Trimming stripped 6 bases from V and 0 bases from J, with 18 bases between. The CDR3 has 15 residues. CDR1 is SQVTM, CDR2 ANQGSEA, per germline. In DNA form, the CDR3 reads TGCAGCGTGCGCGGGGGACAGGCGATCTCCTACGAGCAGTACTTC. It yields the protein CSVRGGQAISYEQYF.

The chain joins TRBV9 to TRBJ2-5, with D perhaps matching TRBD1 or TRBD2 (7 bases each). The CDR3 spans 13 residues. Germline V gives CDR1 SGDLS, CDR2 YYNGEE. The V gene lost 3 bases and the J gene lost 6 bases, with 12 bases spanning the gap. This chain's CDR3 is CASSARGGKTQYF. The CDR3 coding sequence is TGTGCCAGCAGCGCCAGGGGGGGGAAGACCCAGTACTTC.

This clonotype was recorded a few times. The chain links TRBV28 to TRBJ2-3; 12 bases are a match to TRBD2. Germline assignment: CDR1 MDHEN and CDR2 SYDVKM. With V trimmed by 2 bases and J by 5 bases, 11 bases remained unmatched. This CDR3 comprises 18 residues. Here the CDR3 reads CASSLRPLAGGPRDTQYF. DNA of the CDR3: TGTGCCAGCAGTTTAAGGCCGCTAGCGGGGGGGCCGAGAGATACGCAGTATTTT.

This clonotype was counted between two and nine times. The rearrangement links TRBV19 to TRBJ2-1, with 9 bases fitting TRBD1. This CDR3 region has 15 residues. Trimming cost V 5 bases and J 7 bases; bases outside gene matches: 9. Germline V gene sequence: CDR1 LNHDA, CDR2 SQIVND (reference sequence). CDR3 sequence: CASSLPGQGKNEQFF. In DNA form, the CDR3 reads TGTGCCAGTAGTCTACCGGGACAGGGTAAGAATGAGCAGTTCTTC.

The chain joins TRBV6-1 to TRBJ1-1, with 7 bases matching TRBD1. Germline V lookup: CDR1 MNHNS, CDR2 SASEGT. J was trimmed by 0 bases and V by 5 bases; bases with no gene match: 6. The CDR3 contains 15 residues. The CDR3: CASSKDRAMNTEAFF. In DNA form, the CDR3 reads TGTGCCAGCAGTAAAGACAGGGCCATGAACACTGAAGCTTTCTTT.

The DNA for the CDR3 is TGCAGCGTTGAAAGCGGGAGGCGGGATGAGCAGTTCTTC. This translates into CSVESGRRDEQFF. The chain is built from TRBV29-1 and TRBJ2-1; 9 bases are shared with TRBD2. Losses at the gene ends were 2 bases for V and 8 bases for J; bases not matched to a gene: 4. The CDR3 totals 13 residues. The germline gives CDR1 SQVTM, CDR2 ANQGSEA.

CDR3 amino acids: CASSQFPEQGNYGYTF. CDR3 DNA: TGTGCCAGCAGCCAATTTCCCGAACAGGGAAACTATGGCTACACCTTC. The J gene is TRBJ1-2, the V gene TRBV14, with TRBD1 as a possible D gene (6 bases). The CDR3 has 16 amino acids. Per the germline V gene, CDR1 is SGHDN and CDR2 is FVKESK. Trimming removed 2 bases from V and 2 bases from J, with 15 bases in between.

The sample holds many counts of this clonotype. The V and J genes are TRBV9 and TRBJ2-5; D gene uncertain. This CDR3 contains 13 residues. V gave up 1 base and J gave up 5 bases, with 9 bases separating them. CDR1 is SGDLS, CDR2 YYNGEE, per germline. CDR3 in DNA: TGTGCCAGCAGCGTAAGCCCACAGGAGACCCAGTACTTC. It encodes CASSVSPQETQYF.

The chain joins TRBV5-1 to TRBJ1-2; no reliable D call. Germline assignment: CDR1 SGHRS and CDR2 YFSETQ. The V end lost 7 bases, the J end lost 4 bases, and 14 bases lay between the germline ends. CDR3 length equals 13 residues. The CDR3 reads CASGPGAPYGYTF. CDR3 in DNA: TGCGCCAGCGGACCGGGAGCCCCCTATGGCTACACCTTC.

This clonotype has only a few counts. The junction shows a germline mismatch at one end, possibly a read error. The chain uses TRBV13 and TRBJ2-5, with D hard to call. Germline values: CDR1 PRHDT, CDR2 FYEKMQ (reference sequence). This CDR3 is 13 amino acids long. In DNA, the CDR3 is TGTGCCAGCAGCCCCTCCCCGGAAGAGATCCAGTACTTC. Translated: CASSPSPEEIQYF. The full variable domain, rest sourced from reference TRBV13 and TRBJ2-5, is AAGVIQSPRHLIKEKRETATLKCYPIPRHDTVYWYQQGPGQDPQFLISFYEKMQSDKGSIPDRFSAQQFSDYHSELNMSSLELGDSALYFCASSPSPEEIQYFGPGTRLLVL.

The chain is built from TRBV30 and TRBJ1-4, with D unclear. Trimming left V 3 bases short and J 5 bases short, with 13 bases between. The CDR3 runs to 14 residues. Germline CDR1 and CDR2: GTSNPN and SVGIG (reference sequence). Here the CDR3 reads CAWRWGVGNEKLFF. CDR3 DNA sequence: TGTGCCTGGAGGTGGGGAGTCGGGAATGAAAAACTGTTTTTT.

J is TRBJ1-2 and V is TRBV12-3 or TRBV12-4; maybe TRBD1 (5 bases). The V and J ends lost 6 bases and 11 bases respectively, with 22 bases between them. The CDR3 runs 14 residues. The CDR3 nucleotides read TGTGCCAGCAGGGCGGGACCCGGTCCCCCACTATACACCTTC. Protein sequence: CASRAGPGPPLYTF.

The chain combines TRBV7-3 with TRBJ2-1, with unresolved D. The CDR3 spans 13 residues. The V end was cut by 4 bases, the J end by 1 base, with 5 bases between. The germline gives CDR1 SGHTA, CDR2 FQGTGA. In nucleotides, the CDR3 is TGTGCCAGCAGCTCCCAGTCCTACAATGAGCAGTTCTTC. Translation gives CASSSQSYNEQFF. Full variable domain (outside the CDR3, taken from reference TRBV7-3 and TRBJ2-1): GAGVSQTPSNKVTEKGKYVELRCDPISGHTALYWYRQSLGQGPEFLIYFQGTGAADDSGLPNDRFFAVRPEGSVSTLKIQRTERGDSAVYLCASSSQSYNEQFFGPGTRLTVL.

The table lists this clonotype with a few counts. The V gene is TRBV4-3, the J gene TRBJ1-6; 7 nucleotides match TRBD1. This CDR3 contains 17 residues. From germline, CDR1 is LGHNA and CDR2 YSLEER. The trim removed 3 bases at V and 0 bases at J, leaving 5 bases unmatched. The DNA for the CDR3 is TGCGCCAGCAGCCAGGGACAGCGGAGCTCCTATAATTCACCCCTCCACTTT. Translation: CASSQGQRSSYNSPLHF.

This clonotype was found a few times. The chain couples TRBV6-5 to TRBJ2-1, with D perhaps TRBD1 (5 bases). Trimming shortened V by 6 bases and J by 7 bases, and 13 bases separated the two germline ends. Germline V gene lookup returns CDR1 MNHEY and CDR2 SVGAGI. The CDR3 covers 13 residues. The CDR3 reads CASSLGAGNEQFF. The CDR3 DNA reads as TGTGCCAGCAGCCTAGGGGCCGGGAATGAGCAGTTCTTC.

V gene TRBV4-3 combines with J gene TRBJ1-4; D unclear. Germline CDR1 and CDR2: LGHNA and YSLEER. The CDR3 runs 13 residues. V was cut by 3 bases and J by 7 bases, with 9 bases left in between. CDR3 sequence (DNA): TGCGCCAGCAGCCACGGTACAACTGAAAAACTGTTTTTT. Its protein is CASSHGTTEKLFF.

V and J are TRBV7-8 and TRBJ1-1, with no clear D. The V and J ends lost 4 bases and 3 bases respectively, with 18 bases between them. Germline values: CDR1 SGHVS, CDR2 FQNEAQ. The length of the CDR3 is 16 residues. In DNA form, the CDR3 reads TGTGCCAGCAGCTATTACCAGACGGGCATGGACACTGAAGCTTTCTTT. Its protein product is CASSYYQTGMDTEAFF.